The 18 T cell receptor beta chains below come from one sample, sequenced in a study of CD8 T cells in ankylosing spondylitis. No antigen has been assigned to these receptors. Study-level results: Apparently characteristic of ankylosing spondylitis blood was a TCR beta motif (under ten highly homologous variants).

TCRdb redid the calling of the 5' RACE reads with MiXCR, one entry per CDR3 protein. Of 500,000 to 550,000 distinct CDR3 sequences in the sample, about 12% were seen once. Sequencing used blood, either unsorted or a sorted T cell fraction (not recorded which). The receptors were gathered from a male donor with ankylosing spondylitis.

V gene TRBV9 combines with J gene TRBJ2-7; 8 bases agree with TRBD2. The CDR3 runs 14 residues. V trimming: 2 bases; J trimming: 5 bases; junction bases outside the gene matches: 6. CDR1 is SGDLS and CDR2 is YYNGEE in the germline V gene. CDR3 region: CASSVSGSSDEQYF. As DNA, the CDR3 is TGTGCCAGCAGCGTCAGCGGGAGTAGCGACGAGCAGTACTTC.

V gene TRBV20-1 combines with J gene TRBJ2-5; the match to TRBD2 covers 9 bases. The V and J ends lost 6 bases and 7 bases, in that order; junction bases with no gene match: 9. The CDR3 consists of 13 residues. The germline V gene has CDR1 DFQATT and CDR2 SNEGSKA (reference sequence). CDR3 in amino acids: CSAISGRLLTQYF. CDR3 nucleotides: TGCAGTGCCATTAGCGGGAGACTGCTGACCCAGTACTTC.

The V call is TRBV15, the J call TRBJ2-1; perhaps D is TRBD1 or TRBD2 (5 bases each). V lost 0 bases and J lost 3, with 9 bases in between. The CDR3 extends over 15 amino acids. Germline CDR1 LNHNV, CDR2 YYDKDF (reference sequence). The CDR3: CATSRDRGFYNEQFF. Written as DNA, the CDR3 is TGTGCCACCAGCAGAGACCGGGGCTTCTACAATGAGCAGTTCTTC.

The table lists this clonotype with a few counts. This chain connects TRBV29-1 to TRBJ2-7, with 8 bases lining up with TRBD2. The CDR3 has 13 residues. J gave up 7 bases and V 3 bases, and 8 bases lay outside the gene matches. Germline V gene data show CDR1 as SQVTM and CDR2 as ANQGSEA. CDR3 protein: CSVERLASREQYF. CDR3 in DNA: TGCAGCGTTGAGAGACTAGCGTCTCGAGAGCAGTACTTC.

This clonotype has more than one count but fewer than ten. J is TRBJ1-1 and V is TRBV5-1, with D possibly TRBD1 on 6 matching bases. V lost 5 bases, J lost 5 bases, and 13 bases lay in between. Germline CDR1 and CDR2: SGHRS and YFSETQ. This CDR3 spans 13 amino acids. CDR3 nucleotides: TGCGCCAGCAGGGAAGAGGGGGTAACTGAAGCTTTCTTT. Encoded protein: CASREEGVTEAFF. Together with reference TRBV5-1 and TRBJ1-1, the CDR3 gives the full variable domain: KAGVTQTPRYLIKTRGQQVTLSCSPISGHRSVSWYQQTPGQGLQFLFEYFSETQRNKGNFPGRFSGRQFSNSRSEMNVSTLELGDSALYLCASREEGVTEAFFGQGTRLTVV.

There are a few counts of this clonotype. The chain has TRBV29-1 and TRBJ2-7; the match to TRBD1 covers 7 bases. The germline CDR1 and CDR2 sequences are SQVTM and ANQGSEA. This CDR3 has 13 amino acids. With 6 bases clipped from V and 4 bases from J, the junction kept 9 bases outside the gene matches. CDR3 loop: CSVGTEPRYEQYF. The DNA for the CDR3 is TGCAGCGTAGGGACAGAGCCGAGGTACGAGCAGTACTTC.

This clonotype was observed a handful of times. The rearrangement uses TRBV10-3 and TRBJ2-3; possibly TRBD1 for D (6 bases). From germline, CDR1 is ENHRY and CDR2 SYGVKD. This CDR3 contains 13 residues. Trimming cost V 6 bases and J 3 bases, with 10 bases left between them. This chain's CDR3 is CAISQQGTDTQYF. CDR3 coding DNA: TGTGCCATCAGCCAACAGGGAACAGATACGCAGTATTTT.

This clonotype was picked up a small number of times. The rearrangement links TRBV11-2 to TRBJ2-1, with D tentatively TRBD1 or TRBD2 (5 bases each). The CDR3 is 18 residues long. Germline values: CDR1 SGHAT, CDR2 FQNNGV. The V end was cut by 1 base, the J end by 1 base, with 17 bases between. The CDR3 spells CASSLGGSWGRSYNEQFF. The CDR3, as DNA: TGTGCCAGCAGCTTAGGGGGGAGTTGGGGTCGGTCCTACAATGAGCAGTTCTTC.

This clonotype was observed a handful of times. The gene calls are TRBV7-9 and TRBJ2-1; 7 bases are shared with TRBD2. J gave up 7 bases and V 2 bases, and 5 bases lay outside the gene matches. This CDR3 contains 14 residues. From germline, CDR1 is SEHNR and CDR2 FQNEAQ (reference sequence). This CDR3 reads CASSLPGGGNEQFF. The DNA for the CDR3 is TGTGCCAGCAGCTTACCGGGGGGAGGAAATGAGCAGTTCTTC.

This clonotype was counted a few times. The chain has TRBV15 and TRBJ1-5, with a weak D call TRBD1 (5 bases). This CDR3 contains 17 residues. With 0 bases removed from V and 0 bases from J, the gap between germline ends came to 12 bases. Germline CDR1 LNHNV, CDR2 YYDKDF (reference sequence). CDR3 nucleotides: TGTGCCACCAGCAGAGATTGGGACGGATATAGCAATCAGCCCCAGCATTTT. Protein sequence: CATSRDWDGYSNQPQHF.

This clonotype was found many times. The chain's CDR3 is CASSPTGVGFYNEQFF. The DNA for the CDR3 is TGTGCCAGCAGTCCGACAGGGGTTGGATTCTACAATGAGCAGTTCTTC. This sequence joins TRBV2 and TRBJ2-1; TRBD1 agrees at 8 bases. Germline V gene sequence: CDR1 SNHLY, CDR2 FYNNEI. The V gene end was trimmed by 5 bases and the J gene end by 3 bases; junction bases not matched to a gene: 9. The CDR3 loop spans 16 amino acids.

This clonotype was recorded a few times. The J gene is TRBJ2-3, the V gene TRBV5-6, with no clear D. The germline V and J ends were trimmed by 4 bases and 5 bases, with 5 bases remaining between them. The CDR3 sequence is 11 residues long. CDR1 SGHDT and CDR2 YYEEEE come from the germline V gene. CDR3 loop: CASSTIDTQYF. DNA for the CDR3: TGTGCCAGCAGCACGATAGATACGCAGTATTTT.

This clonotype was found many times. The chain carries TRBV12-3 or TRBV12-4 and TRBJ1-3; possible D gene TRBD1, 5 bases. V lost 0 bases, J lost 4 bases, and 13 bases lay in between. The CDR3 is made up of 16 amino acids. The CDR3 sequence is CASSLAGQGAGNTIYF. CDR3 nucleotides: TGTGCCAGCAGTTTAGCCGGGCAGGGTGCAGGAAACACCATATATTTT.

V and J are TRBV11-2 and TRBJ2-1, with D maybe TRBD2 (5 bases). The CDR3 totals 12 residues. Looked up from germline, CDR1 is SGHAT and CDR2 is FQNNGV. Trimming pared 4 bases from V and 8 bases from J, leaving 9 bases between. The CDR3 is CASSYSAHEQFF. The CDR3 coding sequence is TGTGCCAGCAGCTATAGCGCCCATGAGCAGTTCTTC.

This clonotype was observed a few times. The chain links TRBV7-2 to TRBJ2-3, with 8 bases identical to TRBD2. Germline CDR1 is SGHTA and CDR2 is FQGNSA. V shed 1 base and J 0 bases; nucleotides not matched to a gene: 3. The CDR3 is 16 amino acids. DNA for the CDR3: TGTGCCAGCAGCTTAGTAGCGGGACCTAGCACAGATACGCAGTATTTT. Protein: CASSLVAGPSTDTQYF.

V and J are TRBV20-1 and TRBJ1-2; D remains ambiguous. Looked up from germline, CDR1 is DFQATT and CDR2 is SNEGSKA (reference sequence). The ends were cut back, 3 bases at V and 5 bases at J, with 7 bases in the middle. The CDR3 sequence is 11 residues long. The DNA of the CDR3 is TGCAGTGCTAGGCCCGGGTATGGCTACACCTTC. Its translation: CSARPGYGYTF.

In its sample, this clonotype was seen a few times. The CDR3, as DNA: TGTGCCAGCAGCGTAGAGTTAGGCACAACGTACGAGCAGTACTTC. As protein: CASSVELGTTYEQYF. V usage is TRBV9 and J usage is TRBJ2-7, with D hard to call. The V gene lost 0 bases and the J gene lost 4 bases, with 14 bases spanning the gap. The germline gives CDR1 SGDLS, CDR2 YYNGEE. The CDR3 contains 15 residues.

This clonotype was counted a few times. The chain employs TRBV4-2 and TRBJ2-7; no clear D. V lost 0 bases and J lost 4, with 16 bases in between. The CDR3 covers 16 residues. CDR1 and CDR2 from the germline V gene are LGHNA and YNFKEQ. CDR3 DNA sequence: TGTGCCAGCAGCCAAGATCCAGAACCCTCGCCTTACGAGCAGTACTTC. Translation gives CASSQDPEPSPYEQYF.